This T cell receptor (beta chain) appears in the sequencing data of a study of OX40 agonist ivuxolimab in advanced cancers. Germline CDR1 reads MNHEY; CDR2 reads SVGAGI. The CDR3 covers 15 residues. The germline V and J ends were trimmed by 6 bases and 4 bases, with 18 bases remaining between them. This clone appeared a single time. Sequencing was performed with immunoSEQ multiplex PCR; in TCRdb, only in-frame clones are kept and a portion is missing. The sample records roughly 70,000 clones, roughly four fifths being singletons. The origin of this receptor is an adult with an advanced solid tumor such as melanoma, head and neck, liver or kidney cancer. This material consisted of CD4+ or CD8+ T cells sorted from blood, taken in a trial of the OX40 agonist ivuxolimab. The chain is built from TRBV6-5 and TRBJ1-2; TRBD1 is a possible D gene (5 bases). The CDR3 nucleotides are TGTGCCAGCAGACCAGGAATTGGGGGAAGCTATGGCTACACCTTC. It specifies CASRPGIGGSYGYTF.